This T cell receptor (beta chain) stems from a study of cytomegalovirus exposure and HLA in healthy donors. Points from the study as a whole: In an earlier analysis, most TCR beta V segments were productive about 90% or about 30% of the time. Rare TCR sequences predominated, though certain public TCRs were found in many donors.

The V gene's germline CDR1 is SEHNR and CDR2 FQNEAQ (reference sequence). The CDR3 contains 13 residues. With 0 bases clipped from V and 10 bases from J, the junction kept 5 bases outside the gene matches. On this clone itself: Its specificity is not known.

Both 60 Vbeta primers and 13 Jbeta primers went into the PCR. Here immunoSEQ multiplex PCR was the method, and the copy in TCRdb shows in-frame clones only, minus some. The table lists more than 90,000 clones, 76% of them singletons. Sequencing was done on a sample of PBMCs. The J gene is TRBJ1-2, the V gene TRBV7-9, with TRBD1 matching over 7 bases. The origin of this receptor is a man aged 40-55 years in good health and CMV-seronegative. This CDR3 is CASSLADRDDYTF. DNA of the CDR3: TGTGCCAGCAGCTTAGCCGACAGGGATGACTACACCTTC.